A selection of T cell receptor beta chains follows, all from one sample in a study of cytomegalovirus exposure and HLA in healthy donors. Profiled with immunoSEQ multiplex PCR; TCRdb holds only in-frame clones, not every one. The data hold 120,000 to 150,000 clones, with 60% to 80% observed a single time. The specimen sequenced was PBMCs. These receptors originate from a male donor in good health and CMV-seronegative. CDR3s include the opening cysteine and the closing phenylalanine or tryptophan. A D gene is named only where the DNA matches it firmly. The size field is filled for only some rows; it gives once, few, many or a size class.

v_gene	j_gene	d_gene	abundance	CDR3aa	CDR3nt
TRBV27	TRBJ1-1	NA	NA	CASSVTGLNTEAFF	TGTGCCAGCAGTGTCACAGGGTTGAACACTGAAGCTTTCTTT
TRBV30	TRBJ1-2	NA	NA	CAWSESVEGYTF	TGTGCCTGGAGTGAAAGCGTCGAGGGCTACACCTTC
TRBV5-1	TRBJ1-4	NA	NA	CASSLDLRATNEKLFF	TGCGCCAGCAGCTTGGATCTTCGTGCAACTAATGAAAAACTGTTTTTT
TRBV4-1	TRBJ2-5	TRBD2	NA	CASSQDLTSGGETQYF	TGCGCCAGCAGCCAAGATTTGACTAGCGGGGGTGAGACCCAGTACTTC
TRBV18	TRBJ2-3	TRBD2	NA	CASSPLRTSGGTDTQYF	TGTGCCAGCTCACCCCTACGGACTAGCGGGGGCACAGATACGCAGTATTTT
TRBV5-4	TRBJ2-7	NA	NA	CASSLDPLINEQYF	TGTGCCAGCAGCTTGGACCCACTGATTAACGAGCAGTACTTC
TRBV4-1	TRBJ1-1	TRBD1	NA	CASSQEDRVGTEAFF	TGCGCCAGCAGCCAAGAAGACAGGGTCGGGACTGAAGCTTTCTTT
TRBV5-5	TRBJ1-1	TRBD1	NA	CASSLHGTVNTEAFF	TGTGCCAGCAGCTTACACGGGACAGTAAACACTGAAGCTTTCTTT
TRBV5-8	TRBJ2-3	TRBD1	NA	CASSPQGLTQYF	TGTGCCAGCAGCCCACAGGGGCTTACGCAGTATTTT
TRBV6-7	TRBJ2-3	NA	few	CASLSVRVKSTDTQYF	TGTGCCAGCCTTTCCGTGCGGGTTAAAAGCACAGATACGCAGTATTTT
TRBV30	TRBJ1-6	TRBD1	once	CAWSTPGQAYSYNSPLHF	TGTGCCTGGAGTACTCCGGGACAGGCATACTCCTATAATTCACCCCTCCACTTT
TRBV5-1	TRBJ2-2	NA	once	CASRGPANTGELFF	TGCGCCAGCCGTGGCCCAGCGAACACCGGGGAGCTGTTTTTT
TRBV5-6	TRBJ1-3	NA	NA	CASSLAGTGPGNTIYF	TGTGCCAGCAGCTTGGCGGGCACAGGTCCGGGAAACACCATATATTTT
TRBV19	TRBJ1-4	TRBD1	NA	CASTDGQGSNEKLFF	TGTGCCAGTACTGACGGACAGGGTTCTAATGAAAAACTGTTTTTT